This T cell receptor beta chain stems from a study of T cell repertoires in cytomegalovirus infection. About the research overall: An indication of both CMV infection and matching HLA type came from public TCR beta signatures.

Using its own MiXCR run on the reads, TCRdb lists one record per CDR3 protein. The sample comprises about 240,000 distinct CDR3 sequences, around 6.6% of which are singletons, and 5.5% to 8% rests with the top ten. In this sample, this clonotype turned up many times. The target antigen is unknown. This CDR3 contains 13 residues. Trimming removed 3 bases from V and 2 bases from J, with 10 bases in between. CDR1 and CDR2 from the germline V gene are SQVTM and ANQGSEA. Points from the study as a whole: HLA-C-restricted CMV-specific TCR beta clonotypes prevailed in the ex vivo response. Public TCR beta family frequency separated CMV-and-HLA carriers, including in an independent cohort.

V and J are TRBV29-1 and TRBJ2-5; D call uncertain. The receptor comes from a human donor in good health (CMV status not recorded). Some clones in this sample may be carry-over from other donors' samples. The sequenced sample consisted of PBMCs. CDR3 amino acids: CSVDDSKQETQYF. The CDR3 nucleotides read TGCAGCGTTGACGATTCGAAGCAAGAGACCCAGTACTTC.